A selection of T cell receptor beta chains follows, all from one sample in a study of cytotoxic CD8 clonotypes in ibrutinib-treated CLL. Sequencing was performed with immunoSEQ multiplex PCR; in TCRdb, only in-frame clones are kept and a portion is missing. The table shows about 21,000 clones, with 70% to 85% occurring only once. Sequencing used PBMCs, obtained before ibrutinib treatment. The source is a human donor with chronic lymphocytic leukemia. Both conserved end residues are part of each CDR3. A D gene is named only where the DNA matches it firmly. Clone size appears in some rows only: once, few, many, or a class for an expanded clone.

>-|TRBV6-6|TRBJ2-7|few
TGTGCCAGCAGTGCACCCACCTACGAGCAGTACTTC
CASSAPTYEQYF
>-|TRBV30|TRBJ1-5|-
TGTGCCTGGAGTGTACAGAGGAATCAGCCCCAGCATTTT
CAWSVQRNQPQHF
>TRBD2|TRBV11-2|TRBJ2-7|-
TGTGCCAGCAGCATGGGACTAGCGGATAGAAAGTTGCCCTACGAGCAGTACTTC
CASSMGLADRKLPYEQYF
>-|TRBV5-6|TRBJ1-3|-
TGTGCCAGCAGCTCTCTCGCACGGGACACCATATATTTT
CASSSLARDTIYF
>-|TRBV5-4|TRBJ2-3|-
TGTGCCAGCAGCCTGGGACCGAGCACAGATACGCAGTATTTT
CASSLGPSTDTQYF
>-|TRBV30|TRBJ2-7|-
TGTGCCTGGAAAGGGGATTACGAGCAGTACTTC
CAWKGDYEQYF
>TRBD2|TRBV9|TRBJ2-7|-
TGTGCCAGCAGCGCAGGCGGGACTAGCGGGATCTACGAGCAGTACTTC
CASSAGGTSGIYEQYF
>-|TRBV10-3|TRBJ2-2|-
TGTGCCATCAGTGGGTCAGGGGCGGACACCGGGGAGCTGTTTTTT
CAISGSGADTGELFF
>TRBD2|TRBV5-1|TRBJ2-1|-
TGCGCCAGCAGCTCGGGACTAGCGGGGGGAAGCTCCTACAATGAGCAGTTCTTC
CASSSGLAGGSSYNEQFF
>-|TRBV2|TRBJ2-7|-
TGTGCCAGCACTACCCCTACAGGGAGCGAGCAGTACTTC
CASTTPTGSEQYF
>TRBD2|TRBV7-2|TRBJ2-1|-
TGTGCCAGCAGCTTAGCTGGCGGGAGGACGTACAATGAGCAGTTCTTC
CASSLAGGRTYNEQFF
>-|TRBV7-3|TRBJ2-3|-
TGTGCCAGCAGCATTTACGGTGGTAGTGCAGATACGCAGTATTTT
CASSIYGGSADTQYF
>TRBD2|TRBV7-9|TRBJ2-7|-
TGTGCCAGCAGCTGGAGTGCTAGCGGCTCCTACGAGCAGTACTTC
CASSWSASGSYEQYF
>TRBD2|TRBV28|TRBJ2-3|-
TGTGCCAGCAGTTTTAGGAGCCCGGCTCGGGAGGGCCATGCGGCAGATACGCAGTATTTT
CASSFRSPAREGHAADTQYF
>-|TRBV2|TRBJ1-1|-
TGTGCCAGCAGTTGGTGGGCCGAGGAAAACACTGAAGCTTTCTTT
CASSWWAEENTEAFF
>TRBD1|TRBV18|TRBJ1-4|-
TGTGCCAGCTCACAAACGTGGGACAGCGAGAATGAAAAACTGTTTTTT
CASSQTWDSENEKLFF
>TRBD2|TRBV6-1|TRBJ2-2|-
TGTGCCAGCTCCCCGGGAGGCAGGACCGGGGAGCTGTTTTTT
CASSPGGRTGELFF
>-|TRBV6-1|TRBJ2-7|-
TGTGCCAGCTGGGGGGGGGCTGGCTCCTACGAGCAGTACTTC
CASWGGAGSYEQYF
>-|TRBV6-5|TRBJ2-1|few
TGTGCCAGCAGTTCTCAGGGACAACTCTTGGACCATGAGCAGTTCTTC
CASSSQGQLLDHEQFF
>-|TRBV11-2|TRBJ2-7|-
TGTGCCAGCAGCCCTAACGGTTACGATGTGCAGTACTTC
CASSPNGYDVQYF
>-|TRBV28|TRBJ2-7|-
TGTGCCAGCAGTTCGGCTACCCCCCGGGAGCAGTACTTC
CASSSATPREQYF
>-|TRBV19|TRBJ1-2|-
TGTGCCAGTAGTAACCGGGACACCATATACCTTAACTATGGCTACACCTTC
CASSNRDTIYLNYGYTF
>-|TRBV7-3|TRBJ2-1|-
TGTGCCAGCAGCCAAGTTGCGGTTCCTGGGTACAATGAGCAGTTCTTC
CASSQVAVPGYNEQFF
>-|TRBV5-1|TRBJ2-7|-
TGCGCCAGCAGCTTGGGGTACGAGCAGTACTTC
CASSLGYEQYF
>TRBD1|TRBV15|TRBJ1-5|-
TGTGCCACCAGCAGATCGGGACAGGGGTTACACAATCAGCCCCAGCATTTT
CATSRSGQGLHNQPQHF
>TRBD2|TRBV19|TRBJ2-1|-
TGTGCCAGTAGTATCACCTTTAGCGGGAGGTTCTACAATGAGCAGTTCTTC
CASSITFSGRFYNEQFF
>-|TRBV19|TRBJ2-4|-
TGTGCCAGTACCCGATTTTACCCGAGACAGGCTACCCCTAGAGACATTCAGTACTTC
CASTRFYPRQATPRDIQYF
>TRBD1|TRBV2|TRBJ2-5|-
TGTGCCAGCATCCAGGACAGGAGGGAGACCCAGTACTTC
CASIQDRRETQYF
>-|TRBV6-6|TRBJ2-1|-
TGTGCCAGCAGTTACAACCCAGGTGGATCCTACAATGAGCAGTTCTTC
CASSYNPGGSYNEQFF
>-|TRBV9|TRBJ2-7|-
TGTGCCAGCAGCTCGCGCCAAGATAGGAAGCAGTACTTC
CASSSRQDRKQYF
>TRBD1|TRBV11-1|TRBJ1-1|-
TGTGCCAGCAGCTTAAACAGGGGGAGGACTGAAGCTTTCTTT
CASSLNRGRTEAFF
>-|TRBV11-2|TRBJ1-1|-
TGTGCCAGCAGCTTAACACGATGGAACACTGAAGCTTTCTTT
CASSLTRWNTEAFF
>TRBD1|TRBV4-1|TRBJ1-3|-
TGCGCCAGCAGCCAAGATTCAGGGACAGGGAATTCTTTCACCATATATTTT
CASSQDSGTGNSFTIYF
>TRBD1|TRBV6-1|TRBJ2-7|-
TGTGCCAGCAGTGAAGATAAAGGGGGCTCTGCCGAGCAGTACTTC
CASSEDKGGSAEQYF
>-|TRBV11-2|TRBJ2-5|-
TGTGCCAGCAGCCGGGGTTTCGCCCAAGAGACCCAGTACTTC
CASSRGFAQETQYF
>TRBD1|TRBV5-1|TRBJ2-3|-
TGCGCCAGCAGCTTTACGACAGGGGGCCTTAACTCCCCGCAGTATTTT
CASSFTTGGLNSPQYF
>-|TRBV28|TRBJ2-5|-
TGTGCCAGCAGCTTGCGGGGTGGAGGGCCGTGGGAGACCCAGTACTTC
CASSLRGGGPWETQYF
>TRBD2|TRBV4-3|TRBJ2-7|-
TGCGCCAGCAGCCCAACCGGGACTAGCGACTACGAGCAGTACTTC
CASSPTGTSDYEQYF